Below, 26 T cell receptor beta chains from the same sample are listed, as sequenced in a study of blood T cells in healthy people across ages. With a J-beta primer mix and a sample-barcoded 5' primer, a second PCR ran about 6 to 11 cycles. TCRdb analysed the 5' RACE reads with MiXCR anew, one entry per CDR3 protein. The profile shows fewer than 700,000 distinct CDR3 sequences, about 45% of them singletons. Input material: blood. The receptor set was obtained from a man older than 75 in good health.

For this clonotype: It may be a read error: a sequence one base away is much more abundant. This sequence joins TRBV29-1 and TRBJ2-7; D remains ambiguous. From germline, CDR1 is SQVTM and CDR2 ANQGSEA. The CDR3 totals 11 residues. Between the trimmed V and J ends, which lost 7 bases and 3 bases, there was a span of 10 bases. CDR3 nucleotide sequence: TGCAGCGGCACAGCCGACTACGAGCAGTACTTC. Translation gives CSGTADYEQYF.

This clonotype was picked up one time. This chain links TRBV5-1 with TRBJ2-7; 9 bases fit TRBD2. This CDR3 is 16 amino acids long. The V gene end was trimmed by 0 bases and the J gene end by 2 bases; junction bases not matched to a gene: 6. Per germline, CDR1 SGHRS and CDR2 YFSETQ. CDR3 DNA: TGCGCCAGCAGCTTGGGGGTTAGCGGGGGACCCTACGAGCAGTACTTC. Protein sequence: CASSLGVSGGPYEQYF.

The chain uses TRBV7-2 and TRBJ2-1, with 10 nucleotides matching TRBD2. V was pared by 4 bases and J by 0 bases, with 9 bases of the junction left unmatched. Germline assignment: CDR1 SGHTA and CDR2 FQGNSA. This CDR3 is 18 amino acids long. The CDR3 loop is CASSSWTSGRSSYNEQFF. CDR3 nucleotides: TGTGCCAGCAGCTCTTGGACTAGCGGTCGCAGCTCCTACAATGAGCAGTTCTTC.

In this sample, this clonotype turned up many times. The chain carries TRBV7-9 and TRBJ2-5; D uncertain. CDR1 SEHNR and CDR2 FQNEAQ come from the germline V gene (reference sequence). V lost 5 bases to trimming and J lost 5 bases, with 15 bases between them. The CDR3 has 14 residues. CDR3 loop: CASSPSTGRETQYF. CDR3 coding DNA: TGTGCCAGCAGCCCGTCGACTGGTAGGGAGACCCAGTACTTC.

This chain connects TRBV5-1 to TRBJ1-2; 7 nucleotides match TRBD1. This CDR3 is 13 amino acids long. Per the germline V gene, CDR1 is SGHRS and CDR2 is YFSETQ. Unmatched junction bases numbered 9, after V lost 3 bases and J lost 10 bases. CDR3 region: CASSSRQGIAYTF. As DNA, the CDR3 is TGCGCCAGCAGCTCCCGACAGGGCATTGCCTACACCTTC.

V and J are TRBV30 and TRBJ2-1; 7 bases agree with TRBD2. The ends lost 5 bases at V and 7 bases at J; junction bases unmatched: 8. Looked up from germline, CDR1 is GTSNPN and CDR2 is SVGIG (reference sequence). The CDR3 is made up of 13 amino acids. DNA of the CDR3: TGTGCCTGGGATATGGGGAGGGTGAATGAGCAGTTCTTC. Amino acid sequence: CAWDMGRVNEQFF.

CDR3 loop: CASSLVGVRNEQYF. The CDR3 nucleotides read TGCGCCAGCAGCTTGGTGGGGGTGAGGAACGAGCAGTACTTC. The J gene is TRBJ2-7, the V gene TRBV5-1; D possibly matches TRBD1 or TRBD2 (5 bases each). V lost 0 bases, J lost 5 bases, and 12 bases lay in between. CDR1 SGHRS and CDR2 YFSETQ come from the germline V gene. CDR3 length: 14 residues. The variable domain in full, completed from reference TRBV5-1 and TRBJ2-7, reads KAGVTQTPRYLIKTRGQQVTLSCSPISGHRSVSWYQQTPGQGLQFLFEYFSETQRNKGNFPGRFSGRQFSNSRSEMNVSTLELGDSALYLCASSLVGVRNEQYFGPGTRLTVT.

The chain uses TRBV25-1 and TRBJ2-5; maybe TRBD2 (6 bases). Germline lookup yields CDR1 MGHDK and CDR2 SYGVNS. The CDR3 length is 15 residues. The V gene lost 4 bases and the J gene lost 1 base, with 13 bases spanning the gap. CDR3 in amino acids: CASSAGGQVQETQYF. CDR3 sequence (DNA): TGTGCCAGCAGTGCAGGAGGGCAGGTCCAAGAGACCCAGTACTTC.

The gene calls are TRBV5-6 and TRBJ2-4; 9 bases map to TRBD2. The J call is doubtful: the DNA matches TRBJ2-5 better. From germline, CDR1 is SGHDT and CDR2 YYEEEE. CDR3 length: 15 residues. The CDR3 is CASSLGAGGAETQYF. Here the CDR3 DNA reads TGTGCCAGCAGCTTAGGAGCGGGAGGAGCGGAGACCCAGTACTTC.

V is TRBV27 and J is TRBJ1-6; 7 bases map to TRBD1. The trim removed 5 bases at V and 9 bases at J, leaving 7 bases unmatched. From germline, CDR1 is MNHEY and CDR2 SMNVEV (reference sequence). There are 14 residues in the CDR3. CDR3 DNA sequence: TGTGCCAGCAGTCCCGGACAGGATGCTTCACCCCTCCACTTT. Amino acid sequence: CASSPGQDASPLHF.

This clonotype appeared many times. This chain joins TRBV6-5 and TRBJ1-1; D is unresolved. Germline lookup yields CDR1 MNHEY and CDR2 SVGAGI. This CDR3 is built from 14 residues. With 6 bases removed from V and 3 bases from J, the gap between germline ends came to 14 bases. In nucleotides, the CDR3 is TGTGCCAGCAGGAAACGGGCCCCGGACACTGAAGCTTTCTTT. Translation gives CASRKRAPDTEAFF.

Note on this clonotype: A much larger clone is a single base away; this may be a read error. The chain carries TRBV7-2 and TRBJ2-7, with D unclear. Trimming took 1 base from V and 5 from J, leaving 21 bases between them. The CDR3 loop spans 17 amino acids. Germline CDR1 and CDR2: SGHTA and FQGNSA. The CDR3: CASSLESRRALRNEQYF. CDR3 coding DNA: TGTGCCAGCAGCTTAGAGAGCCGCCGAGCCCTTCGGAACGAGCAGTACTTC.

The chain couples TRBV9 to TRBJ2-1; D possibly corresponds to TRBD2 (5 bases). Trimming stripped 3 bases from V and 5 bases from J, with 15 bases between. Germline values: CDR1 SGDLS, CDR2 YYNGEE. The CDR3 has 15 residues. CDR3 in amino acids: CASSASGRLNNEQFF. The DNA for the CDR3 is TGTGCCAGCAGCGCTTCGGGAAGATTAAACAATGAGCAGTTCTTC.

This clonotype was seen just once. At one boundary the junction diverges from the germline segment, which might be a read error. The J gene is TRBJ1-2, the V gene TRBV29-1, with 9 bases lining up with TRBD1. Germline V gene data show CDR1 as SQVTM and CDR2 as ANQGSEA. The CDR3 extends over 14 amino acids. The CDR3 DNA sequence: TGCAGCGTTCCCCGGACAGGGGCTAACTATGGCTGCACCTTC. This sequence encodes CSVPRTGANYGCTF. Looking up the rest from reference TRBV29-1 and TRBJ1-2 gives the full variable domain: SAVISQKPSRDICQRGTSLTIQCQVDSQVTMMFWYRQQPGQSLTLIATANQGSEATYESGFVIDKFPISRPNLTFSTLTVSNMSPEDSSIYLCSVPRTGANYGCTFGSGTRLTVV.

The J gene is TRBJ2-1, the V gene TRBV3-1; 12 bases align to TRBD2. Germline CDR1 and CDR2: LGHDT and YNNKEL (reference sequence). The V segment lost 4 bases and the J segment 6 bases; nucleotides outside the gene matches: 7. The CDR3 contains 16 residues. The CDR3 sequence is CASSRWTSGARNEQFF. CDR3 sequence (DNA): TGTGCCAGCAGCCGATGGACTAGCGGGGCCCGCAATGAGCAGTTCTTC.

The chain links TRBV9 to TRBJ2-5, with 7 nucleotides matching TRBD1. The length of the CDR3 is 15 residues. CDR1 SGDLS and CDR2 YYNGEE come from the germline V gene. With V trimmed by 0 bases and J by 11 bases, 13 bases remained unmatched. The CDR3 is CASSVVGTESNEQYF. The CDR3 bases are TGTGCCAGCAGCGTAGTTGGGACAGAATCCAATGAGCAGTACTTC.

The J gene is TRBJ2-4, the V gene TRBV4-3; D ambiguous. CDR1 LGHNA and CDR2 YSLEER come from the germline V gene. The V and J ends lost 4 bases and 6 bases respectively, with 10 bases between them. CDR3 length: 13 residues. The CDR3 protein is CASSLSGGNIQYF. Here the CDR3 DNA reads TGCGCCAGCAGCCTGTCAGGTGGAAACATTCAGTACTTC.

The rearrangement uses TRBV27 and TRBJ1-6; the match to TRBD1 covers 7 bases. The V gene's germline CDR1 is MNHEY and CDR2 SMNVEV (reference sequence). CDR3 length: 15 residues. V lost 5 bases to trimming and J lost 10 bases; unmatched junction nucleotides: 11. CDR3 loop: CASSVTWDSLSPLHF. CDR3 in DNA: TGTGCCAGCAGTGTCACCTGGGACAGCCTGTCACCCCTCCACTTT.

This chain joins TRBV24-1 and TRBJ2-7; D remains ambiguous. The germline V gene has CDR1 KGHDR and CDR2 SFDVKD. This CDR3 is 8 amino acids long. The ends were cut back, 11 bases at V and 6 bases at J, with 4 bases in the middle. The CDR3 DNA is TGTGCCAAACCCGAGCAGTACTTC. Encoded protein: CAKPEQYF.

This chain links TRBV20-1 with TRBJ2-5, with D possibly being TRBD2 (5 bases). Germline V CDR1 and CDR2: DFQATT, SNEGSKA (reference sequence). The CDR3 loop spans 10 amino acids. V was trimmed by 7 bases and J by 5 bases, leaving 8 bases between them. This CDR3 reads CSVSGETQYF. The CDR3 coding sequence is TGCAGTGTAAGCGGCGAGACCCAGTACTTC.

V gene TRBV4-3 combines with J gene TRBJ1-2, with no clear D. V was trimmed by 2 bases and J by 4 bases, leaving 14 bases between them. The CDR3 is made up of 15 amino acids. Germline CDR1 reads LGHNA; CDR2 reads YSLEER. This CDR3 reads CASSQRVGDAYGYTF. Here the CDR3 DNA reads TGCGCCAGCAGCCAACGAGTGGGCGATGCCTATGGCTACACCTTC.

V usage is TRBV10-3 and J usage is TRBJ2-3; 11 bases align to TRBD1. CDR3 length: 13 residues. CDR1 and CDR2 (germline): ENHRY, SYGVKD. Germline trimming cut 8 bases from V and 6 bases from J; bases unmatched to any gene: 4. CDR3 in amino acids: CAISGQGGDTQYF. The DNA of the CDR3 is TGTGCCATCTCGGGACAGGGGGGGGATACGCAGTATTTT.

The chain has TRBV6-5 and TRBJ1-4; D gene ambiguous. Deletions cut 2 bases from V and 3 bases from J, with 7 bases between. The CDR3 loop spans 14 amino acids. Germline V gene lookup returns CDR1 MNHEY and CDR2 SVGAGI. As DNA, the CDR3 is TGTGCCAGCAGTTACAGGGTTTCTAATGAAAAACTGTTTTTT. Protein sequence: CASSYRVSNEKLFF.

The chain's CDR3 is CASSLAPLAGGSTDTQYF. The CDR3 coding sequence is TGTGCCAGCAGCCTAGCTCCTCTAGCGGGGGGGAGCACAGATACGCAGTATTTT. The rearrangement links TRBV4-2 to TRBJ2-3, with TRBD2 matching over 12 bases. J was trimmed by 0 bases and V by 4 bases; bases with no gene match: 8. CDR1 is LGHNA, CDR2 YNFKEQ, per germline. The CDR3 has 18 amino acids.

The genes are TRBV5-1 and TRBJ2-5; the D gene is possibly TRBD1 (6 bases). The CDR3 is made up of 15 amino acids. V was trimmed by 3 bases and J by 11 bases, leaving 23 bases between them. The V gene's germline CDR1 is SGHRS and CDR2 YFSETQ. The CDR3 sequence is CASSSTGTMSGEQYF. The CDR3 DNA sequence: TGCGCCAGCAGCTCTACCGGGACAATGTCTGGGGAGCAGTACTTC.

The V and J genes are TRBV3-1 and TRBJ2-7; TRBD2 aligns across 15 bases. The V segment lost 4 bases and the J segment 1 base; nucleotides outside the gene matches: 5. The germline V gene has CDR1 LGHDT and CDR2 YNNKEL (reference sequence). The CDR3 loop spans 17 amino acids. CDR3 protein: CASSLGLAGGLSYEQYF. The CDR3 nucleotides are TGTGCCAGCAGCCTCGGACTAGCGGGGGGGCTATCCTACGAGCAGTACTTC.